This T cell receptor beta chain is from a study of blood T cell repertoires in COVID-19. Measured with immunoSEQ multiplex PCR; TCRdb has only the in-frame clones, and not every one. The table includes about 150,000 clones, 70% to 90% detected once. This TCR derives from a man aged 55 to 70 with active or convalescent COVID-19. Sequencing used peripheral blood.

This chain's CDR3 is CASSLEWDTNTQYF. For the CDR3, the DNA is TGCGCCAGCAGCTTGGAATGGGACACGAATACGCAGTATTTT. The rearrangement joins TRBV5-1 to TRBJ2-3, with a tentative D call TRBD1 (6 bases). Germline V lookup: CDR1 SGHRS, CDR2 YFSETQ. The CDR3 runs 14 residues. The V end was cut by 0 bases, the J end by 7 bases, with 12 bases between.